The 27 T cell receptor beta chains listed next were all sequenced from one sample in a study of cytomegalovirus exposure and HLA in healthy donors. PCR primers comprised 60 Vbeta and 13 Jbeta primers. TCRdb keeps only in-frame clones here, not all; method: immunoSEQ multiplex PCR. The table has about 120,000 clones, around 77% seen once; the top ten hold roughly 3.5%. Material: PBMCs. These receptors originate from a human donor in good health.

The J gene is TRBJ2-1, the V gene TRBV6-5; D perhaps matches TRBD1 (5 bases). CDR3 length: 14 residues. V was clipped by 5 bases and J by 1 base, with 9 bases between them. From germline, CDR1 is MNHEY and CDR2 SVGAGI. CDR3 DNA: TGTGCCAGCAGTCCAGGGTTGTCCTACAATGAGCAGTTCTTC. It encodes CASSPGLSYNEQFF.

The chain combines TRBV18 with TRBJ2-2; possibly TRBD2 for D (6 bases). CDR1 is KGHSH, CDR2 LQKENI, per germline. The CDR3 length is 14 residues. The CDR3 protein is CTSREIKNTGELFF. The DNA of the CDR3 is TGTACCTCACGGGAGATAAAGAACACCGGGGAGCTGTTTTTT.

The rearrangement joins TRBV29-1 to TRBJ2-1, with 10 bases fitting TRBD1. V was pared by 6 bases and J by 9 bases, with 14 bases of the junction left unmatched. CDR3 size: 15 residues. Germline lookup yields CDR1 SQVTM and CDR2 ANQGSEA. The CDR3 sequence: CSVRLAGQGIGEQFF. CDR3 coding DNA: TGCAGCGTGAGGCTTGCGGGACAGGGGATCGGTGAGCAGTTCTTC.

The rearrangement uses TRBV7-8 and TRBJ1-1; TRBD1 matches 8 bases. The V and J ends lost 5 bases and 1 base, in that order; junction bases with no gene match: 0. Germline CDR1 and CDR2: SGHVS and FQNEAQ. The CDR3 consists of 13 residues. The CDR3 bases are TGTGCCAGCAGCGGACAGGGGAACACTGAAGCTTTCTTT. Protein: CASSGQGNTEAFF.

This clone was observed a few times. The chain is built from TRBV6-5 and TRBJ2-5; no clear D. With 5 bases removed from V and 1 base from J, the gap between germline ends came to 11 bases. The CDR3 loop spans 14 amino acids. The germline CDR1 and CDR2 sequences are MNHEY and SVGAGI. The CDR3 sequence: CASSPYGPQETQYF. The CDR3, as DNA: TGTGCCAGCAGTCCCTATGGTCCCCAAGAGACCCAGTACTTC.

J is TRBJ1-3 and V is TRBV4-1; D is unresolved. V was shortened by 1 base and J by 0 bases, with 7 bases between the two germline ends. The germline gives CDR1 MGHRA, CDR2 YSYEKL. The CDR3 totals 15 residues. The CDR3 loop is CASSQGGLSGNTIYF. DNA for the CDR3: TGCGCCAGCAGCCAAGGTGGCCTCTCTGGAAACACCATATATTTT.

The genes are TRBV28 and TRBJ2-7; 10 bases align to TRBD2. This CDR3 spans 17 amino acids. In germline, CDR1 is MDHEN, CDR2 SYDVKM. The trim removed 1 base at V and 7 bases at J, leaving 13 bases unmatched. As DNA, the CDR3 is TGTGCCAGCAGTTTATTAGGTCGACTAGCGGGCCTACTAGAGCAGTACTTC. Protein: CASSLLGRLAGLLEQYF.

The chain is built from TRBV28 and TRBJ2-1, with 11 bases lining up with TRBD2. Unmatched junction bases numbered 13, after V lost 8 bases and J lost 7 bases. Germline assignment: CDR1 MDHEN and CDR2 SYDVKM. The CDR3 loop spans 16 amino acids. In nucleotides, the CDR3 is TGTGCCAGCGGCGACATTAGCGGGAGGGCCATAAATGAGCAGTTCTTC. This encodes CASGDISGRAINEQFF.

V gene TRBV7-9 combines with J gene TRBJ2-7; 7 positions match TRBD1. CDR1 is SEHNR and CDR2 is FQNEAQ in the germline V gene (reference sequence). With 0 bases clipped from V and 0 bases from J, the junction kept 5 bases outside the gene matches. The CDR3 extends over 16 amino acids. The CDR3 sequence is CASSLATGTVSYEQYF. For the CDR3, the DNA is TGTGCCAGCAGCTTAGCCACCGGGACAGTCTCCTACGAGCAGTACTTC. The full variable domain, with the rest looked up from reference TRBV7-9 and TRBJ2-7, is DTGVSQNPRHKITKRGQNVTFRCDPISEHNRLYWYRQTLGQGPEFLTYFQNEAQLEKSRLLSDRFSAERPKGSFSTLEIQRTEQGDSAMYLCASSLATGTVSYEQYFGPGTRLTVT.

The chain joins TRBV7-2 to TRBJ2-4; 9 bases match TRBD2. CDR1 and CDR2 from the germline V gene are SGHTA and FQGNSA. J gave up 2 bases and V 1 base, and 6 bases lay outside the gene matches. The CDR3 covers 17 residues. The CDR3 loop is CASSLGLAGITKNIQYF. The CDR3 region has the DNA TGTGCCAGCAGCTTAGGCCTAGCGGGAATAACCAAAAACATTCAGTACTTC.

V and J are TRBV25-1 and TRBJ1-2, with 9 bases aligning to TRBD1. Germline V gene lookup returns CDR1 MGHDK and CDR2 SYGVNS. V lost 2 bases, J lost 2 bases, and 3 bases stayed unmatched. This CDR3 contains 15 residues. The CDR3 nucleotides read TGTGCCAGCAGTGAAGAGACAGGGGGAAACTATGGCTACACCTTC. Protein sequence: CASSEETGGNYGYTF.

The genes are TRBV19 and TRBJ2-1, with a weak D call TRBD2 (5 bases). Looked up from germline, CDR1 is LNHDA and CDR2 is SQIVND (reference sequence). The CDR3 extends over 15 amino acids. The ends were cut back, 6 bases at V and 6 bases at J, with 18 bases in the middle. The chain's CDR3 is CASRRASQALNEQFF. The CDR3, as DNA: TGTGCCAGTAGGAGGGCTAGCCAGGCTCTCAATGAGCAGTTCTTC.

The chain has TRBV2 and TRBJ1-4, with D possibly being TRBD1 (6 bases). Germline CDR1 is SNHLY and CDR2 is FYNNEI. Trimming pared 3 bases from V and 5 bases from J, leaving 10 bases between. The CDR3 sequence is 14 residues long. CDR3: CASSDEGGNEKLFF. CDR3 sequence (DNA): TGTGCCAGCAGTGATGAGGGGGGGAATGAAAAACTGTTTTTT.

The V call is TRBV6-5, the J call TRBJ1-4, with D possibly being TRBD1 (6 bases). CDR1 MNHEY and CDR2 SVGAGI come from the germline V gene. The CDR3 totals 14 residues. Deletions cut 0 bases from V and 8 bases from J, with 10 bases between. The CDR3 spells CASSYSQGNEKLFF. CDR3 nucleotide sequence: TGTGCCAGCAGTTACTCCCAGGGGAACGAAAAACTGTTTTTT.

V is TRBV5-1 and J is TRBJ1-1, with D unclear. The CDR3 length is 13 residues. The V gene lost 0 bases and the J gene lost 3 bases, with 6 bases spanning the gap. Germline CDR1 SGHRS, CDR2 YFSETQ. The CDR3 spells CASSLDSYTEAFF. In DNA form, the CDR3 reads TGCGCCAGCAGCTTGGATAGCTACACTGAAGCTTTCTTT.

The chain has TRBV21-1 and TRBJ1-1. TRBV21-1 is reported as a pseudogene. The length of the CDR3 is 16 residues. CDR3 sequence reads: CASSLYRGGGLTEAFF. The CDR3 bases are TGTGCCAGCAGCCTATACCGGGGAGGGGGGCTCACTGAAGCTTTCTTT.

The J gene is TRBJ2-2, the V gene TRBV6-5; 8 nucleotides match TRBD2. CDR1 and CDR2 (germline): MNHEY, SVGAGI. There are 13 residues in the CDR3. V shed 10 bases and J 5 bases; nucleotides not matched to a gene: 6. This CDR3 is CATIREGTGELFF. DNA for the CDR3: TGTGCCACCATACGGGAGGGAACCGGGGAGCTGTTTTTT.

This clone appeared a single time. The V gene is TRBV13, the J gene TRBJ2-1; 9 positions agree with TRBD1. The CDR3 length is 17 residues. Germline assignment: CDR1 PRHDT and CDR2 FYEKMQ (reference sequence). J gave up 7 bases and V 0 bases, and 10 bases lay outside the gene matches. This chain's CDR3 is CASSLGFGDREPNEQFF. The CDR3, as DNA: TGTGCCAGCAGCTTAGGCTTTGGGGACAGGGAACCAAATGAGCAGTTCTTC.

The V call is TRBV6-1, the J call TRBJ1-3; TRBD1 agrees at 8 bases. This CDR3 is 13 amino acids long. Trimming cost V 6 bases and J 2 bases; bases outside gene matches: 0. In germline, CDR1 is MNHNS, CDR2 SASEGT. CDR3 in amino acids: CASRGQAGNTIYF. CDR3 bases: TGTGCCAGCAGGGGACAGGCTGGAAACACCATATATTTT.

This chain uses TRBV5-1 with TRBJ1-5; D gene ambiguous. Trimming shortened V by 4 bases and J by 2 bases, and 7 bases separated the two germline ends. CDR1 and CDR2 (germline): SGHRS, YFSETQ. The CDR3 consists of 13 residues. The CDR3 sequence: CASSRSGNQPQHF. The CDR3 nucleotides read TGCGCCAGCAGCAGGAGCGGCAATCAGCCCCAGCATTTT. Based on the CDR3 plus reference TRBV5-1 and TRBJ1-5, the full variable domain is KAGVTQTPRYLIKTRGQQVTLSCSPISGHRSVSWYQQTPGQGLQFLFEYFSETQRNKGNFPGRFSGRQFSNSRSEMNVSTLELGDSALYLCASSRSGNQPQHFGDGTRLSIL.

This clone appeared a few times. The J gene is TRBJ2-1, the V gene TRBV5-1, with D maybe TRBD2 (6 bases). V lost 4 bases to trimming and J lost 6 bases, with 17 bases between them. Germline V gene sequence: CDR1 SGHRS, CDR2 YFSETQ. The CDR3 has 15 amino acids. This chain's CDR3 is CASSPRTGGFNEQFF. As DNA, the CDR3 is TGCGCCAGCAGCCCACGTACCGGGGGTTTCAATGAGCAGTTCTTC.

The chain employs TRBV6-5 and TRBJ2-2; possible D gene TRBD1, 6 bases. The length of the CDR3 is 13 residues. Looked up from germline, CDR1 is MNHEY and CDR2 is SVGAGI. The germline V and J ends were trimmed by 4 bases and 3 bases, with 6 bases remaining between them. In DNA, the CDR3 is TGTGCCAGCAGTTCAGGGGACACCGGGGAGCTGTTTTTT. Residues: CASSSGDTGELFF.

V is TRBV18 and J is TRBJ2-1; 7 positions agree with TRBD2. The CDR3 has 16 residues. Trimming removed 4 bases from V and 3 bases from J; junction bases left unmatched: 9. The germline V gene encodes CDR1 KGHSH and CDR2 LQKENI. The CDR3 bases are TGTGCCAGCTCACTAACGGGGGGAGGAGGCTACAATGAGCAGTTCTTC. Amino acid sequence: CASSLTGGGGYNEQFF.

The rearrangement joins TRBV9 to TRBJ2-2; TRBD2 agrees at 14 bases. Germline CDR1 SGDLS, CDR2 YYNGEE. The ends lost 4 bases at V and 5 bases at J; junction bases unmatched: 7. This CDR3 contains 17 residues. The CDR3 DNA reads TGTGCCAGCAGCCTCGGGACTAGCGGGAGTAGGACCGGGGAGCTGTTTTTT. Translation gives CASSLGTSGSRTGELFF.

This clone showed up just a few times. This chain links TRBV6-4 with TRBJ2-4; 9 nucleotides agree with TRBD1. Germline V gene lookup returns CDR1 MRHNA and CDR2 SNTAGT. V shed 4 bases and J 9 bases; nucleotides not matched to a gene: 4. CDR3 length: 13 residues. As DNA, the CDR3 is TGTGCCAGCAGTGGACAGACAGGGGGCATTCAGTACTTC. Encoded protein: CASSGQTGGIQYF.

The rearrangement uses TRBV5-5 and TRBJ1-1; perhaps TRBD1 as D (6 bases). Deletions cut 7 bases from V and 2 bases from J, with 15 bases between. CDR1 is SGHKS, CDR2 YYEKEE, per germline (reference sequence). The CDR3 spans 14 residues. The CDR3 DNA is TGTGCCAGCCTCGTCGGGGGGCTTAACACTGAAGCTTTCTTT. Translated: CASLVGGLNTEAFF.

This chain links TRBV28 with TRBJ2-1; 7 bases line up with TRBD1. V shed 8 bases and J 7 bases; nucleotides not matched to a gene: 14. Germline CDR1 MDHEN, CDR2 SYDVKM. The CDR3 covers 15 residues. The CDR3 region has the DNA TGTGCCAGCCAGGGGACGGGACAGAGGGGGAATGAGCAGTTCTTC. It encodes CASQGTGQRGNEQFF. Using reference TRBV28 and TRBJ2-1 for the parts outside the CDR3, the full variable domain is DVKVTQSSRYLVKRTGEKVFLECVQDMDHENMFWYRQDPGLGLRLIYFSYDVKMKEKGDIPEGYSVSREKKERFSLILESASTNQTSMYLCASQGTGQRGNEQFFGPGTRLTVL.